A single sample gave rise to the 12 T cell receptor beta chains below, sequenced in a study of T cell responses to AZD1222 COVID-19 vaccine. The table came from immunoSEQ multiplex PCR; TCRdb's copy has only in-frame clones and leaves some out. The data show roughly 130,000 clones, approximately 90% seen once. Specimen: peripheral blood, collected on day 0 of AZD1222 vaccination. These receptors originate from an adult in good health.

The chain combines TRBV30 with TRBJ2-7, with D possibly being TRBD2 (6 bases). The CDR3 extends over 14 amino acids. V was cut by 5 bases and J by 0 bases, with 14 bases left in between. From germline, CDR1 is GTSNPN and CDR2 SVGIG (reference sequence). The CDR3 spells CAWSHSGNSYEQYF. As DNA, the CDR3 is TGTGCCTGGTCCCATAGCGGTAACTCCTACGAGCAGTACTTC.

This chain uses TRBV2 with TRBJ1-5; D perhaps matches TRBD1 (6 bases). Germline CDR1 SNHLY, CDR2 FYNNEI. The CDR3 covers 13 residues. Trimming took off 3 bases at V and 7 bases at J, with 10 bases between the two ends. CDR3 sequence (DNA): TGTGCCAGCAGTGATGGGGGGGGCCAGCCCCAGCATTTT. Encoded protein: CASSDGGGQPQHF.

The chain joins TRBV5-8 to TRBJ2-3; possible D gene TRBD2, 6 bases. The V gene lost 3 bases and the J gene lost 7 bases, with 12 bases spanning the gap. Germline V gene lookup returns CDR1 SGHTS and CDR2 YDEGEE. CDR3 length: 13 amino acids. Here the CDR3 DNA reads TGTGCCAGCAGCTCGGGGGAGGTAAATACGCAGTATTTT. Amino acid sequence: CASSSGEVNTQYF.

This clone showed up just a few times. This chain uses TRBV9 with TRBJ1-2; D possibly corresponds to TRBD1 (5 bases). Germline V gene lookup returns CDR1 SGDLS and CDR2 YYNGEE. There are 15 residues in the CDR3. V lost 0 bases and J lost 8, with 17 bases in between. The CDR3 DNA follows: TGTGCCAGCAGCGTAGACACAAAGGGGACGGGCGGCTACACCTTC. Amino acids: CASSVDTKGTGGYTF.

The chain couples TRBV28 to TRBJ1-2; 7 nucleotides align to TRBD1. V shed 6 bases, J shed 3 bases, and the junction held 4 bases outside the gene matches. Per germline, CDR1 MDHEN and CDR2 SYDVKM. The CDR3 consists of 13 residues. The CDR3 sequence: CASSRQGDYGYTF. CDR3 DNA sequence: TGTGCCAGCAGCCGACAGGGAGACTATGGCTACACCTTC.

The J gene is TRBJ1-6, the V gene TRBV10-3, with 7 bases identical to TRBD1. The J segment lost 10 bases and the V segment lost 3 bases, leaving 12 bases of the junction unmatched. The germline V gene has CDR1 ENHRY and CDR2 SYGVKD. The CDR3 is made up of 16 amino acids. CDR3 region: CAISDYQGERRSPLHF. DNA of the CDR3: TGTGCCATCAGTGATTATCAGGGGGAGAGACGGTCACCCCTCCACTTT.

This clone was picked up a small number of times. The chain's CDR3 is CASSVTGTSGSPDTQYF. The CDR3 DNA reads as TGTGCCAGCAGCGTAACAGGGACTAGCGGGAGTCCAGATACGCAGTATTTT. This chain joins TRBV9 and TRBJ2-3; 14 nucleotides agree with TRBD2. Germline assignment: CDR1 SGDLS and CDR2 YYNGEE. The CDR3 sequence is 17 residues long. V lost 1 base and J lost 4; bases outside the gene matches: 5. The full variable domain, completed using reference TRBV9 and TRBJ2-3, is DSGVTQTPKHLITATGQRVTLRCSPRSGDLSVYWYQQSLDQGLQFLIQYYNGEERAKGNILERFSAQQFPDLHSELNLSSLELGDSALYFCASSVTGTSGSPDTQYFGPGTRLTVL.

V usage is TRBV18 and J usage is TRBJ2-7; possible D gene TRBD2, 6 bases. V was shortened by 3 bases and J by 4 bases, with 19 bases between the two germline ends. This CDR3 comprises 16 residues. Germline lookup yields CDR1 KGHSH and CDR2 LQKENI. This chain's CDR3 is CASSPQRGTPLYEQYF. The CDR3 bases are TGTGCCAGCTCACCCCAAAGAGGGACTCCCCTTTACGAGCAGTACTTC.

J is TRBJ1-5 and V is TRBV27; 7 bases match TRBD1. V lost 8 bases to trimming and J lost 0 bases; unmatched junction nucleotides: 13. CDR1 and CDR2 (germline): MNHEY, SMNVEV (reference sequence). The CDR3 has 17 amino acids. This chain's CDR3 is CASHRTGDLYSNQPQHF. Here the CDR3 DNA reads TGTGCCAGCCACCGGACAGGCGACTTATATAGCAATCAGCCCCAGCATTTT.

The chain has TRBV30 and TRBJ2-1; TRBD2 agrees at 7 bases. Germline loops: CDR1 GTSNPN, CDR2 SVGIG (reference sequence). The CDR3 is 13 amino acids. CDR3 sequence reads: CAWGSGTYNEQFF. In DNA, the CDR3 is TGTGCGTGGGGGAGCGGGACCTACAATGAGCAGTTCTTC. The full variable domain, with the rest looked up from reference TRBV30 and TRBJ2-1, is SQTIHQWPATLVQPVGSPLSLECTVEGTSNPNLYWYRQAAGRGLQLLFYSVGIGQISSEVPQNLSASRPQDRQFILSSKKLLLSDSGFYLCAWGSGTYNEQFFGPGTRLTVL.

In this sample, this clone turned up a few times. CDR3 amino acids: CASSTRTEAFF. In nucleotides, the CDR3 is TGTGCCAGTAGTACACGGACTGAAGCTTTCTTT. The chain uses TRBV19 and TRBJ1-1, with D uncertain. With 4 bases removed from V and 5 bases from J, the gap between germline ends came to 5 bases. The CDR3 consists of 11 residues. Germline lookup yields CDR1 LNHDA and CDR2 SQIVND (reference sequence).

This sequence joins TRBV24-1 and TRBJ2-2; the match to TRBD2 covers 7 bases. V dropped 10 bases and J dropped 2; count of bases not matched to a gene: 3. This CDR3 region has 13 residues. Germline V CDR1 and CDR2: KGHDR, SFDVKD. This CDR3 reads CATRGLNTGELFF. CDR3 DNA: TGTGCCACTAGGGGACTAAACACCGGGGAGCTGTTTTTT.